The 13 T cell receptor beta chains presented below share a single source sample, sequenced in a study of blood T cell repertoires in COVID-19. The method was immunoSEQ multiplex PCR; TCRdb's version includes in-frame clones alone and lacks a portion of them. The data contain under 500,000 clones, around 88% of them singletons. Material for sequencing was peripheral blood. The receptors derive from a woman aged 30 to 39 with acute or convalescent COVID-19.

The rearrangement links TRBV20-1 to TRBJ1-5; a weak D match, TRBD1 (5 bases). Germline V gene sequence: CDR1 DFQATT, CDR2 SNEGSKA (reference sequence). This CDR3 spans 16 amino acids. V was pared by 3 bases and J by 0 bases, with 15 bases between. The chain's CDR3 is CSASSIGGDSNQPQHF. The CDR3 coding sequence is TGCAGTGCTAGTTCTATCGGAGGGGATAGCAATCAGCCCCAGCATTTT.

This chain connects TRBV13 to TRBJ2-5, with 11 positions matching TRBD2. The CDR3 loop spans 16 amino acids. Losses at the gene ends were 2 bases for V and 5 bases for J; bases not matched to a gene: 7. Germline CDR1 reads PRHDT; CDR2 reads FYEKMQ (reference sequence). The CDR3, as DNA: TGTGCCAGCAGCTTATATAGCGGGGGGGCCGGTGAGACCCAGTACTTC. Amino acids: CASSLYSGGAGETQYF.

This clone occurred once. This sequence joins TRBV5-1 and TRBJ2-1; no firm D call. V was pared by 5 bases and J by 4 bases, with 7 bases between. There are 12 residues in the CDR3. Germline V gene lookup returns CDR1 SGHRS and CDR2 YFSETQ. For the CDR3, the DNA is TGCGCCAGCAGTACGGAGTACAATGAGCAGTTCTTC. Encoded protein: CASSTEYNEQFF.

The chain employs TRBV9 and TRBJ2-1; D perhaps matches TRBD1 (5 bases). Trimming removed 3 bases at V and 10 bases at J, with 8 bases between. The germline V gene has CDR1 SGDLS and CDR2 YYNGEE. CDR3 length equals 11 residues. CDR3 in DNA: TGTGCCAGCAGCGCCAAGGGGGAGCAGTTCTTC. This gives the protein CASSAKGEQFF. The entire variable domain, with the rest obtained from reference TRBV9 and TRBJ2-1, is as follows: DSGVTQTPKHLITATGQRVTLRCSPRSGDLSVYWYQQSLDQGLQFLIQYYNGEERAKGNILERFSAQQFPDLHSELNLSSLELGDSALYFCASSAKGEQFFGPGTRLTVL.

The chain has TRBV7-2 and TRBJ2-2, with D possibly TRBD1 on 5 matching bases. The CDR3 is 14 amino acids. The germline V and J ends were trimmed by 5 bases and 9 bases, with 16 bases remaining between them. Looked up from germline, CDR1 is SGHTA and CDR2 is FQGNSA. The CDR3 loop reads CASSSRVGPRELFF. The CDR3, as DNA: TGTGCCAGCAGCAGCAGGGTGGGGCCGCGGGAGCTGTTTTTT. Together with reference TRBV7-2 and TRBJ2-2, the CDR3 gives the full variable domain: GAGVSQSPSNKVTEKGKDVELRCDPISGHTALYWYRQSLGQGLEFLIYFQGNSAPDKSGLPSDRFSAERTGGSVSTLTIQRTQQEDSAVYLCASSSRVGPRELFFGEGSRLTVL.

The chain has TRBV18 and TRBJ1-6, with 10 bases lining up with TRBD1. The V gene's germline CDR1 is KGHSH and CDR2 LQKENI. This CDR3 has 15 residues. Trimming at V came to 0 bases and at J to 7 bases, leaving 0 bases not matched to a gene. CDR3 sequence (DNA): TGTGCCAGCTCACCACCGGGACAGGGGAATTCACCCCTCCACTTT. This gives the protein CASSPPGQGNSPLHF. Full variable domain (missing parts from reference TRBV18 and TRBJ1-6): NAGVMQNPRHLVRRRGQEARLRCSPMKGHSHVYWYRQLPEEGLKFMVYLQKENIIDESGMPKERFSAEFPKEGPSILRIQQVVRGDSAAYFCASSPPGQGNSPLHFGNGTRLTVT.

The chain is built from TRBV10-3 and TRBJ1-1, with 9 positions matching TRBD1. The V and J ends lost 10 bases and 1 base, in that order; junction bases with no gene match: 7. The CDR3 length is 14 residues. Germline loops: CDR1 ENHRY, CDR2 SYGVKD. CDR3 in amino acids: CATRGQGKNTEAFF. The CDR3 DNA follows: TGTGCCACACGGGGACAGGGCAAGAACACTGAAGCTTTCTTT.

A remark on this clone: The same CDR3 arises from other DNA sequences in this sample as well. The rearrangement joins TRBV5-1 to TRBJ2-3, with 8 bases matching TRBD1. Trimming at V came to 4 bases and at J to 0 bases, leaving 7 bases not matched to a gene. Germline V lookup: CDR1 SGHRS, CDR2 YFSETQ. The CDR3 has 16 residues. The CDR3 protein is CASSEGTGSSTDTQYF. The CDR3 region has the DNA TGCGCCAGCAGCGAGGGGACAGGCAGTAGCACAGATACGCAGTATTTT.

Of note for this clone: The same CDR3 arises from other DNA sequences in this sample as well. The chain joins TRBV3-1 (or the pseudogene TRBV3-2) to TRBJ1-1, with a possible D match to TRBD1 (5 bases). With 1 base removed from V and 7 bases from J, the gap between germline ends came to 7 bases. The CDR3 runs 12 residues. Germline V lookup: CDR1 LGHDT, CDR2 YNNKEL (reference sequence). The CDR3 DNA reads TGTGCCAGCAGCCAAGGAACAGGTGAAGCTTTCTTT. The encoded protein is CASSQGTGEAFF.

The rearrangement uses TRBV19 and TRBJ2-1; D remains ambiguous. CDR1 and CDR2 (germline): LNHDA, SQIVND (reference sequence). Trimming took off 5 bases at V and 0 bases at J, with 11 bases between the two ends. The CDR3 runs 15 residues. This CDR3 reads CASSAQVSSYNEQFF. The CDR3 DNA reads as TGTGCCAGTAGTGCGCAGGTTAGCTCCTACAATGAGCAGTTCTTC. The full variable domain, completed using reference TRBV19 and TRBJ2-1, is DGGITQSPKYLFRKEGQNVTLSCEQNLNHDAMYWYRQDPGQGLRLIYYSQIVNDFQKGDIAEGYSVSREKKESFPLTVTSAQKNPTAFYLCASSAQVSSYNEQFFGPGTRLTVL.

V usage is TRBV11-2 and J usage is TRBJ1-4; D call uncertain. This CDR3 comprises 12 residues. Germline CDR1 reads SGHAT; CDR2 reads FQNNGV. V shed 6 bases and J shed 8 bases, with 10 bases lying between them. CDR3 residues: CASSSSREKLFF. The CDR3, as DNA: TGTGCCAGCAGTTCCTCGCGGGAAAAACTGTTTTTT.

This clone was found once. The rearrangement links TRBV7-2 to TRBJ2-7; TRBD1 is a possible D gene (6 bases). Germline V lookup: CDR1 SGHTA, CDR2 FQGNSA. Deletions cut 5 bases from V and 4 bases from J, with 15 bases between. CDR3 length: 14 amino acids. The CDR3 loop reads CASSPAPTGYEQYF. DNA of the CDR3: TGTGCCAGCAGCCCAGCCCCAACAGGGTACGAGCAGTACTTC.

The gene calls are TRBV7-2 and TRBJ2-3; TRBD2 matches 8 bases. The CDR3 contains 16 residues. V lost 1 base, J lost 2 bases, and 5 bases stayed unmatched. The germline V gene encodes CDR1 SGHTA and CDR2 FQGNSA. Here the CDR3 DNA reads TGTGCCAGCAGCTTAGTCGGGACTAGTCCCACAGATACGCAGTATTTT. It encodes CASSLVGTSPTDTQYF.